Listed below are T cell receptor beta chains from one sample, sequenced in a study of immune evolution from preneoplasia to lung adenocarcinoma. The assay was immunoSEQ multiplex PCR, and TCRdb's table has in-frame clones only and misses some. The sample holds around 10,000 clones, roughly three quarters seen once. Sequencing used FFPE minimally invasive lung adenocarcinoma tissue. These TCRs come from a donor aged 70 or over with lung adenocarcinoma. CDR3s leave out the opening cysteine and the closing phenylalanine or tryptophan. The order of the fields is V gene, clone size, CDR3 protein. The size field is filled for only some rows; it gives once, few, many or a size class.

>TRBV5-5|NA
ASKQGVNTGELF
>TRBV2|NA
ASTGAGSYEQY
>TRBV6-5|few
ASSYSAGLAAAKY
>TRBV10-3|NA
AIRDGAATNEKLF
>TRBV7-9|few
ASSPKDMDPSSYEQY
>TRBV5-6|NA
ASSLAGETLFEDTEAF
>TRBV18|NA
ASSPDERDFQETQY
>TRBV11-2|NA
ASSSEGGRLEQY
>TRBV10-3|NA
AISPPGANEQY
>TRBV6-5|NA
ASRKPGQAYEQY
>TRBV7-2|once
ASSLVASFGNEQF
>TRBV7-9|NA
ASTDNSGNTIY
>TRBV9|NA
ASSPRPGSQEQF
>TRBV7-9|NA
ATQGLGDTEAF
>TRBV28|once
ASSLTASGNYEQY
>TRBV5-6|few
ASSSLTGMNYGYT
>TRBV6-5|NA
ASSGANYGYT
>TRBV5-1|NA
ASSSEYWTGEAF
>TRBV28|NA
ASSLLDIPNYGYT
>TRBV9|NA
ASSAAGQGPQTQY
>TRBV28|NA
ASSYIQGAPTGEQY
>TRBV9|once
ASSVTDSNSPLH
>TRBV7-9|NA
ASSLGRTLTQETQY
>TRBV10-3|NA
AISVDGNYGYT
>TRBV19|NA
ASSSKQGFTEAF
>TRBV10-3|NA
AISEPDRARETQY
>TRBV10-3|NA
AISEFLRPEQF
>TRBV5-1|NA
ASSLDASTDTQY
>TRBV2|NA
ASSEGGQVYTEAF
>TRBV6-1|once
ASSERDGWGSDYEQY
>TRBV28|NA
ASSPSQATYQPQH
>TRBV30|NA
AWSGQGEAYEQY
>TRBV4-1|once
ASSQEGLAGLINEQF
>TRBV6-6|once
ASSRHRDRGQETQY
>TRBV9|NA
ASSGGFNQPQH
>TRBV2|NA
ASSSIYSNQPQH
>TRBV9|NA
ASSVSDADTQY
>TRBV11-2|NA
ASSLGLAGDEQY
>TRBV18|NA
ASSRAAGQGFSGNTIY
>TRBV5-6|NA
ASSPAGREVEQY
>TRBV5-4|NA
ASSHLGGGKETQY
>TRBV28|NA
ASSLTNSYEQY
>TRBV5-4|NA
ASSLESASGEGF
>TRBV19|NA
ASSIGQGADTQY
>TRBV7-8|NA
ASSLSTGSSYEQY
>TRBV6-1|few
ASKERQTNTEAF
>TRBV19|NA
ASSIDYPVRDNEQF
>TRBV25-1|once
ASSEIGTYEQY
>TRBV7-9|NA
ASSFGRTYEQY